A single sample is the source of the 9 T cell receptor beta chains below, sequenced in a study of regulatory T cells in long-lasting Graves disease. Time point specified: newly diagnosed GD, antithyroid drugs for less than 3 months. PBMC-derived RNA was used for the TCR library. Through Arm-PCR of CDR3 regions and iRepertoire HTBI primers, TCR beta libraries were built. From the multiplex PCR reads, TCRdb called clonotypes with MiXCR, one entry per CDR3 protein. In the table there are 350,000 to 500,000 distinct CDR3 sequences, about 15% of which are singletons. The sample was also linked to a second study, of T cells in Graves' hyperthyroidism and ophthalmopathy.

Sample: peripheral blood mononuclear cells (PBMCs), taken at new diagnosis, from a patient treated with antithyroid drugs. The receptors derive from a woman aged 45-59 years with Graves disease.

The table lists this clonotype with many counts. The CDR3 sequence is CASSRQDSPLHF. In DNA, the CDR3 is TGTGCCAGCAGTCGTCAGGATTCACCCCTCCACTTT. This chain joins TRBV9 and TRBJ1-6; the D is unclear. Germline loops: CDR1 SGDLS, CDR2 YYNGEE. The length of the CDR3 is 12 residues. V was pared by 5 bases and J by 8 bases, with 8 bases between. The variable domain in full, with the rest retrieved from reference TRBV9 and TRBJ1-6, is DSGVTQTPKHLITATGQRVTLRCSPRSGDLSVYWYQQSLDQGLQFLIQYYNGEERAKGNILERFSAQQFPDLHSELNLSSLELGDSALYFCASSRQDSPLHFGNGTRLTVT.

This clonotype was seen at least ten times. This chain uses TRBV6-1 with TRBJ1-4; no definite D call. Germline loops: CDR1 MNHNS, CDR2 SASEGT. This CDR3 comprises 15 residues. The V gene lost 0 bases and the J gene lost 8 bases, with 13 bases spanning the gap. CDR3 nucleotide sequence: TGTGCCAGCAGTGAAGCGCATCAGGTCGGCGAAAAACTGTTTTTT. This encodes CASSEAHQVGEKLFF.

The J gene is TRBJ1-6, the V gene TRBV3-1, with D perhaps matching TRBD1 (5 bases). Trimming stripped 4 bases from V and 9 bases from J, with 16 bases between. The length of the CDR3 is 15 residues. CDR1 and CDR2 (germline): LGHDT, YNNKEL (reference sequence). The CDR3 here is CASSPNAMQGSPLHF. CDR3 nucleotide sequence: TGTGCCAGCAGCCCAAACGCAATGCAGGGTTCACCCCTCCACTTT. The full variable domain, with the rest looked up from reference TRBV3-1 and TRBJ1-6, is DTAVSQTPKYLVTQMGNDKSIKCEQNLGHDTMYWYKQDSKKFLKIMFSYNNKELIINETVPNRFSPKSPDKAHLNLHINSLELGDSAVYFCASSPNAMQGSPLHFGNGTRLTVT.

This clonotype was picked up one time. A much larger clone lies a single base off, so this may be a read error. The chain is built from TRBV5-8 and TRBJ2-1; D might be TRBD1 (7 bases). Trimming removed 5 bases at V and 6 bases at J, with 18 bases between. This CDR3 has 15 residues. Per germline, CDR1 SGHTS and CDR2 YDEGEE. CDR3 coding DNA: TGTGCCAGCAGACCAGGGGGAGGAGGGTTCAATGAGCAGTTCTTC. This codes for CASRPGGGGFNEQFF.

In its sample, this clonotype was seen a few times. The rearrangement uses TRBV19 and TRBJ2-7, with D unclear. Germline V gives CDR1 LNHDA, CDR2 SQIVND (reference sequence). Deletions cut 8 bases from V and 5 bases from J, with 16 bases between. CDR3 length: 13 residues. The CDR3 sequence is CASANRIKDEQYF. As DNA, the CDR3 is TGTGCCAGTGCAAATAGGATTAAGGACGAGCAGTACTTC.

This clonotype was recorded at least ten times. The chain employs TRBV18 and TRBJ2-1; 9 nucleotides line up with TRBD2. V lost 1 base and J lost 5; bases outside the gene matches: 3. The CDR3 length is 15 residues. Looked up from germline, CDR1 is KGHSH and CDR2 is LQKENI. The CDR3 region is CASSPLAGADNEQFF. The CDR3 nucleotides are TGTGCCAGCTCACCACTAGCGGGGGCCGACAATGAGCAGTTCTTC.

The J gene is TRBJ2-5, the V gene TRBV2, with D possibly being TRBD1 (6 bases). V was clipped by 3 bases and J by 0 bases, with 11 bases between them. The V gene's germline CDR1 is SNHLY and CDR2 FYNNEI. CDR3 size: 15 residues. Written as DNA, the CDR3 is TGTGCCAGCAGTGACTTTACAGGGTACCAAGAGACCCAGTACTTC. Its protein product is CASSDFTGYQETQYF.

This clonotype came up many times. The rearrangement uses TRBV27 and TRBJ2-3, with 9 bases fitting TRBD2. The germline CDR1 and CDR2 sequences are MNHEY and SMNVEV (reference sequence). The CDR3 runs 14 residues. The V and J ends lost 4 bases and 5 bases, in that order; junction bases with no gene match: 4. Here the CDR3 reads CASSWSGRRDTQYF. The CDR3 DNA sequence: TGTGCCAGCAGTTGGAGCGGGAGGAGAGATACGCAGTATTTT.

This clonotype showed up many times. J is TRBJ1-1 and V is TRBV19; D is perhaps TRBD1 (6 bases). The V gene's germline CDR1 is LNHDA and CDR2 SQIVND (reference sequence). This CDR3 has 15 residues. The V gene lost 4 bases and the J gene lost 4 bases, with 16 bases spanning the gap. The CDR3 sequence: CASSTWDTRGTEAFF. For the CDR3, the DNA is TGTGCCAGTAGTACATGGGACACCAGAGGCACTGAAGCTTTCTTT.